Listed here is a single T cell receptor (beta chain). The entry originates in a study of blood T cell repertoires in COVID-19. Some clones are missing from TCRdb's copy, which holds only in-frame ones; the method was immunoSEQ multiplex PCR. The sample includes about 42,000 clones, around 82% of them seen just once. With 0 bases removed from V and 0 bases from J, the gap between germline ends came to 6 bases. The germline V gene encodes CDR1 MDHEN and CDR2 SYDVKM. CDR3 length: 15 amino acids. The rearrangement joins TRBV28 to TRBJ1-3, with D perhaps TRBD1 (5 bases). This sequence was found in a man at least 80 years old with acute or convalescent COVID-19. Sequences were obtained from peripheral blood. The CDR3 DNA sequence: TGTGCCAGCAGTTTATGGGACAACTCTGGAAACACCATATATTTT. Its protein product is CASSLWDNSGNTIYF.